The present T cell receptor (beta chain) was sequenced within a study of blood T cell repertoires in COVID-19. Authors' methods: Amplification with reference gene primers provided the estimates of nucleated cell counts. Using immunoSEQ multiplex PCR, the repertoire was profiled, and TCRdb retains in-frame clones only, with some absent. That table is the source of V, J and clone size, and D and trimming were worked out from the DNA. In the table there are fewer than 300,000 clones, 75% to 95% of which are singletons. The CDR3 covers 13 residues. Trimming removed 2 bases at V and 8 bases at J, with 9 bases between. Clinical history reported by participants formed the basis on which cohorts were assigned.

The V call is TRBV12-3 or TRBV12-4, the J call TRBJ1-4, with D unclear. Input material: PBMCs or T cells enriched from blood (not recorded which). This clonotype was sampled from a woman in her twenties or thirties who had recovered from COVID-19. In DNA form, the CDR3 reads TGTGCCAGCAGTTTATTACACCAAGAAAAACTGTTTTTT. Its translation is CASSLLHQEKLFF.